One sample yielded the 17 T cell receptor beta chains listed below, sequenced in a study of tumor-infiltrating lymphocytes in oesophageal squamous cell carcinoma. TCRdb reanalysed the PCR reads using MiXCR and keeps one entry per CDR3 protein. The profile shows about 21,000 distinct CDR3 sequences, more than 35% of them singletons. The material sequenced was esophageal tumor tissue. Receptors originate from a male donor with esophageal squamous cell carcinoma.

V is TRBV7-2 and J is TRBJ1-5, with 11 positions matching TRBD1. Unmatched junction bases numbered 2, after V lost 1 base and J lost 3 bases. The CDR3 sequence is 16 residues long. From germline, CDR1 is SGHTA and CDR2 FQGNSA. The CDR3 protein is CASSLGTGGLNQPQHF. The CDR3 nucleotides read TGTGCCAGCAGCTTAGGGACAGGGGGCCTCAATCAGCCCCAGCATTTT.

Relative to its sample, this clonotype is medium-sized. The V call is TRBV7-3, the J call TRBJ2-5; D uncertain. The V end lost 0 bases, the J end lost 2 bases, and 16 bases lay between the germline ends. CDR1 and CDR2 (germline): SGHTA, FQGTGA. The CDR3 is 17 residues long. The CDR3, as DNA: TGTGCCAGCAGCTTAACGTTTTCGTGGCGGCTGCAAGAGACCCAGTACTTC. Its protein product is CASSLTFSWRLQETQYF.

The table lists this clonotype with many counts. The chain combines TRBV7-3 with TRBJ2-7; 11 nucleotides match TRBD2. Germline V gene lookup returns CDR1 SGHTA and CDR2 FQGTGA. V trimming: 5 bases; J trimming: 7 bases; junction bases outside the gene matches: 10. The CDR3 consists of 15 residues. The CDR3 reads CASSIGTSGVNEQYF. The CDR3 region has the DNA TGTGCCAGCAGCATAGGGACTAGCGGAGTTAATGAGCAGTACTTC. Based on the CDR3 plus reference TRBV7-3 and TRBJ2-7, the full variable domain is GAGVSQTPSNKVTEKGKYVELRCDPISGHTALYWYRQSLGQGPEFLIYFQGTGAADDSGLPNDRFFAVRPEGSVSTLKIQRTERGDSAVYLCASSIGTSGVNEQYFGPGTRLTVT.

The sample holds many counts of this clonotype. As DNA, the CDR3 is TGTGCCAGCAGCTTTTTAACGGGAGACTCCTACAATGAGCAGTTCTTC. Translating gives CASSFLTGDSYNEQFF. This rearrangement joins TRBV7-6 to TRBJ2-1, with D possibly being TRBD2 (6 bases). Germline V gene sequence: CDR1 SGHVS, CDR2 FNYEAQ. V was shortened by 3 bases and J by 0 bases, with 12 bases between the two germline ends. The length of the CDR3 is 16 residues. Combining the CDR3 with reference TRBV7-6 and TRBJ2-1 gives the whole variable domain GAGVSQSPRYKVTKRGQDVALRCDPISGHVSLYWYRQALGQGPEFLTYFNYEAQQDKSGLPNDRFSAERPEGSISTLTIQRTEQRDSAMYRCASSFLTGDSYNEQFFGPGTRLTVL.

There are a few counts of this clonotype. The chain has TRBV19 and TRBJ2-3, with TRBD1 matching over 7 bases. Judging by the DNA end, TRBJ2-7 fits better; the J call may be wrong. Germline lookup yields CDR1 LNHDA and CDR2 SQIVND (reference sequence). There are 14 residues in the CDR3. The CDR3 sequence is CASNNPGTDYEQYF. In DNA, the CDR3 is TGTGCCAGTAACAATCCCGGGACAGACTACGAGCAGTACTTC.

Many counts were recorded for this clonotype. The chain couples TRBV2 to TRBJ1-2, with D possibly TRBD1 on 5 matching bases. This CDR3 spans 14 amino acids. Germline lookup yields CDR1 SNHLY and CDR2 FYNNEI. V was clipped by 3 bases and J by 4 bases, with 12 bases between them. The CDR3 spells CASSDPGFFYGYTF. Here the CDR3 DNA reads TGTGCCAGCAGTGACCCAGGGTTTTTCTATGGCTACACCTTC.

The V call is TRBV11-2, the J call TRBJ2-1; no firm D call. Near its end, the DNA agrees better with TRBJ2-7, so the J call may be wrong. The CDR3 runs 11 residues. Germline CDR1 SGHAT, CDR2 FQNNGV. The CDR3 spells CASRIGDEQYF. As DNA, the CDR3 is TGTGCCAGCAGGATAGGAGACGAGCAGTACTTC.

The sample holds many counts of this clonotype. CDR3 nucleotide sequence: TGTGCCAGCAGCCTACAGGGGAAGAACACTGAAGCTTTCTTT. Translated: CASSLQGKNTEAFF. This chain joins TRBV7-9 and TRBJ1-1; 7 bases line up with TRBD1. Germline loops: CDR1 SEHNR, CDR2 FQNEAQ (reference sequence). The CDR3 has 14 amino acids. Unmatched junction bases numbered 4, after V lost 5 bases and J lost 1 base.

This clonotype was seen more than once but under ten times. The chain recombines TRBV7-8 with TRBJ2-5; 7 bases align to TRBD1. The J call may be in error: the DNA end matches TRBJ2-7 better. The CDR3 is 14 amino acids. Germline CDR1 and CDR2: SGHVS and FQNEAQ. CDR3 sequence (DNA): TGTGCCAGCAGCCCATGGACAGGACCCTACGAGCAGTACTTC. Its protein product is CASSPWTGPYEQYF.

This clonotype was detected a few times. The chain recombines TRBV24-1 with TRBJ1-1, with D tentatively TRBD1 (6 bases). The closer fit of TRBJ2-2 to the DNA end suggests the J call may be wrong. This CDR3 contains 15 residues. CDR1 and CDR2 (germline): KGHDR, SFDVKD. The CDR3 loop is CATSDFLGGTGELFF. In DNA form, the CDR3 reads TGTGCCACCAGTGATTTCCTAGGGGGCACCGGGGAGCTGTTTTTT.

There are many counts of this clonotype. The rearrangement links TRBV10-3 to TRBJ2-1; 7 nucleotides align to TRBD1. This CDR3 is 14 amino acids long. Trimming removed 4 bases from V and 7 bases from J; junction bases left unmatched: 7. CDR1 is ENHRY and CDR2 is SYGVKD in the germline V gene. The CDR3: CAISVRDSFNEQFF. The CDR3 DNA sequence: TGTGCCATCAGTGTCCGGGACAGCTTTAATGAGCAGTTCTTC.

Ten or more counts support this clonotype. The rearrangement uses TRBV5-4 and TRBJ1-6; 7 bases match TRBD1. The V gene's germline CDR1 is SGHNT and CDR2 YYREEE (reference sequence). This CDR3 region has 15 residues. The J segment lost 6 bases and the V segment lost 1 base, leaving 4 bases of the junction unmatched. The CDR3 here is CASSLNQGVNSPLHF. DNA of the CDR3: TGTGCCAGCAGCTTGAATCAGGGGGTTAATTCACCCCTCCACTTT.

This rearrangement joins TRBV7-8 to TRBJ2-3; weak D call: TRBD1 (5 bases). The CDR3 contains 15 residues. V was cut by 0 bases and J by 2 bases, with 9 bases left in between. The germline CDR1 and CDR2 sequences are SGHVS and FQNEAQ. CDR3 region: CASSLAGAVTDTQYF. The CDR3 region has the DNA TGTGCCAGCAGCTTAGCAGGGGCTGTCACAGATACGCAGTATTTT.

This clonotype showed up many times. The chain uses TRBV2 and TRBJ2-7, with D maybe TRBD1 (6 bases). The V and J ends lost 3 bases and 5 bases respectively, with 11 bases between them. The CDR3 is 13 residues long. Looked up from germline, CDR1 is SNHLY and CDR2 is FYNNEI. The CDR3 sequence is CASSDRGFNEQYF. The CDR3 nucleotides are TGTGCCAGCAGTGACAGGGGATTCAACGAGCAGTACTTC.

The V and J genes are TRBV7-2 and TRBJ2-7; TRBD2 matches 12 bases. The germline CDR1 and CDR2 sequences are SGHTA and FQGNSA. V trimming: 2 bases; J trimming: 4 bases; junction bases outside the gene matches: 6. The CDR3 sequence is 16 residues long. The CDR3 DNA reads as TGTGCCAGCAGCTTAAAGGGTGGGACTAGCGGGTACGAGCAGTACTTC. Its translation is CASSLKGGTSGYEQYF. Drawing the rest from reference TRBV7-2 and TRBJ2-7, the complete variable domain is GAGVSQSPSNKVTEKGKDVELRCDPISGHTALYWYRQSLGQGLEFLIYFQGNSAPDKSGLPSDRFSAERTGGSVSTLTIQRTQQEDSAVYLCASSLKGGTSGYEQYFGPGTRLTVT.

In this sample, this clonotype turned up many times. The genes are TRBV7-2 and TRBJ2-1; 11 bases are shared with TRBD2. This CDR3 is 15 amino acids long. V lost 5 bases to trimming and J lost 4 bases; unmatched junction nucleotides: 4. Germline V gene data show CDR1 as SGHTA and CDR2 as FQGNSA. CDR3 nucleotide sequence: TGTGCCAGCAGCACCCGGACTAGCGGGTACAATGAGCAGTTCTTC. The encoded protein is CASSTRTSGYNEQFF.

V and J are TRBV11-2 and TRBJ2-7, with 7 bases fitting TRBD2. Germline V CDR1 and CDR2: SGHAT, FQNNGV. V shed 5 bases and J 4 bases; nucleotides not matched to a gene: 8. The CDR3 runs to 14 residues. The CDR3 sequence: CASSPQRGPYEQYF. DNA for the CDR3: TGTGCCAGCAGCCCCCAGCGGGGACCTTACGAGCAGTACTTC. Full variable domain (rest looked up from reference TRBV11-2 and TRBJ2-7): EAGVAQSPRYKIIEKRQSVAFWCNPISGHATLYWYQQILGQGPKLLIQFQNNGVVDDSQLPKDRFSAERLKGVDSTLKIQPAKLEDSAVYLCASSPQRGPYEQYFGPGTRLTVT.